The 9 T cell receptor beta chains reported below all come from one sample, sequenced in a study of graft-versus-host responses after intestinal transplantation. Profiling relied on immunoSEQ multiplex PCR, and the TCRdb table lists in-frame clones only, not all of them. The data contain under 130,000 clones, 93% of them singletons. These TCRs' antigens remain unknown. The material was unstimulated CD8+ T cells sorted from spleen or lymph node cells, obtained before intestinal transplant. All receptors derive from a human donor who received an intestinal transplant.

The chain employs TRBV18 and TRBJ1-5; no definite D call. The V end lost 8 bases, the J end lost 6 bases, and 11 bases lay between the germline ends. CDR1 and CDR2 from the germline V gene are KGHSH and LQKENI. The CDR3 covers 12 residues. CDR3 protein: CASTTGIQPQHF. CDR3 nucleotides: TGTGCCAGCACAACCGGGATTCAGCCCCAGCATTTT. Together with reference TRBV18 and TRBJ1-5, the CDR3 gives the full variable domain: NAGVMQNPRHLVRRRGQEARLRCSPMKGHSHVYWYRQLPEEGLKFMVYLQKENIIDESGMPKERFSAEFPKEGPSILRIQQVVRGDSAAYFCASTTGIQPQHFGDGTRLSIL.

The chain couples TRBV4-1 to TRBJ2-7; 8 bases align to TRBD1. The V segment lost 2 bases and the J segment 1 base; nucleotides outside the gene matches: 4. CDR1 is MGHRA, CDR2 YSYEKL, per germline. The CDR3 contains 15 residues. CDR3 protein: CASSQQQGDSYEQYF. The CDR3 region has the DNA TGCGCCAGCAGCCAACAACAGGGGGATTCCTACGAGCAGTACTTC.

The CDR3 sequence: CASSSGTEKLFF. CDR3 sequence (DNA): TGTGCCAGCAGTTCCGGAACTGAAAAACTGTTTTTT. The gene calls are TRBV27 and TRBJ1-4, with D hard to call. Germline lookup yields CDR1 MNHEY and CDR2 SMNVEV (reference sequence). Trimming stripped 4 bases from V and 7 bases from J, with 7 bases between. The CDR3 is made up of 12 amino acids.

The sample holds one count of this clone. This sequence joins TRBV19 and TRBJ1-1; D not certain. CDR3 size: 12 residues. V lost 10 bases, J lost 2 bases, and 11 bases lay in between. Germline assignment: CDR1 LNHDA and CDR2 SQIVND (reference sequence). CDR3 nucleotides: TGTGCCACCTCTACATACAACACTGAAGCTTTCTTT. It translates to CATSTYNTEAFF.

This rearrangement joins TRBV30 to TRBJ1-2, with D hard to call. The V gene lost 3 bases and the J gene lost 7 bases, with 9 bases spanning the gap. CDR3 length: 11 residues. CDR1 GTSNPN and CDR2 SVGIG come from the germline V gene (reference sequence). This chain's CDR3 is CAWRRRGGYTF. The CDR3 DNA is TGTGCCTGGAGAAGGCGAGGTGGCTACACCTTC.

The chain employs TRBV4-1 and TRBJ2-5, with unresolved D. V shed 1 base and J shed 5 bases, with 5 bases lying between them. Looked up from germline, CDR1 is MGHRA and CDR2 is YSYEKL. This CDR3 contains 12 residues. This CDR3 is CASSQAAETQYF. CDR3 DNA: TGCGCCAGCAGCCAAGCCGCGGAGACCCAGTACTTC.

This clone has a single count. This chain uses TRBV15 with TRBJ2-5; D is possibly TRBD1 or TRBD2 (5 bases each). The V and J ends lost 2 bases and 3 bases respectively, with 13 bases between them. Per germline, CDR1 LNHNV and CDR2 YYDKDF (reference sequence). This CDR3 contains 15 residues. The CDR3 loop reads CATSRSTGLKETQYF. DNA of the CDR3: TGTGCCACCAGCAGATCGACGGGGCTTAAAGAGACCCAGTACTTC.

The CDR3: CATEDRDLTGELFF. The CDR3, as DNA: TGTGCCACCGAGGACAGGGACTTGACCGGGGAGCTGTTTTTT. The chain uses TRBV6-1 and TRBJ2-2; 8 positions match TRBD1. The CDR3 covers 14 residues. Per the germline V gene, CDR1 is MNHNS and CDR2 is SASEGT. The V gene end was trimmed by 10 bases and the J gene end by 5 bases; junction bases not matched to a gene: 9.

The rearrangement links TRBV13 to TRBJ2-7; 8 nucleotides line up with TRBD2. Germline V lookup: CDR1 PRHDT, CDR2 FYEKMQ (reference sequence). The CDR3 runs to 15 residues. V was clipped by 4 bases and J by 2 bases; unmatched bases: 7. In nucleotides, the CDR3 is TGTGCCAGCAGCTCCCTGACGGGGGGGACCTACGAGCAGTACTTC. The encoded protein is CASSSLTGGTYEQYF.